Each of the 18 T cell receptor beta chains below was sequenced from the same sample in a study of shared clonotypes between healthy human individuals. The naive CD8 fraction comprised CD45RO-negative cells positively selected for CCR7 and excluded terminally differentiated effector memory CD45RA+ cells. TCRdb's table, derived via immunoSEQ multiplex PCR, lists solely in-frame clones and lacks some. The sample holds millions of clones, approximately 94% seen once. Input material: naive CD8+ T cells sorted from blood. The source is a young man in good health.

The chain recombines TRBV23-1 with TRBJ1-1, with a possible D match to TRBD1 (6 bases). TRBV23-1 falls under the ORF class, with uncertain function. V was trimmed by 2 bases and J by 5 bases, leaving 15 bases between them. The CDR3 sequence is 15 residues long. The CDR3 loop is CASSQKSGAETEAFF. In nucleotides, the CDR3 is TGCGCCAGCAGTCAAAAATCAGGGGCGGAAACTGAAGCTTTCTTT.

The rearrangement joins TRBV7-9 to TRBJ1-2; no clear D. The CDR3 has 15 residues. In germline, CDR1 is SEHNR, CDR2 FQNEAQ (reference sequence). The V and J ends lost 1 base and 4 bases respectively, with 13 bases between them. This CDR3 reads CASSLVGEGVYGYTF. CDR3 nucleotide sequence: TGTGCCAGCAGCTTAGTCGGGGAGGGTGTCTATGGCTACACCTTC.

This clone was observed once. The V and J genes are TRBV5-6 and TRBJ2-7; D gene unclear. The CDR3 totals 14 residues. The germline CDR1 and CDR2 sequences are SGHDT and YYEEEE. With 3 bases removed from V and 2 bases from J, the gap between germline ends came to 12 bases. In DNA form, the CDR3 reads TGTGCCAGCAGCTCCGAATTCTACGCCTACGAGCAGTACTTC. Encoded protein: CASSSEFYAYEQYF. The full variable domain, its missing parts supplied by reference TRBV5-6 and TRBJ2-7, is DAGVTQSPTHLIKTRGQQVTLRCSPKSGHDTVSWYQQALGQGPQFIFQYYEEEERQRGNFPDRFSGHQFPNYSSELNVNALLLGDSALYLCASSSEFYAYEQYFGPGTRLTVT.

Concerning this clone itself: Other nucleotide sequences from this sample produce the same CDR3. The chain has TRBV4-1 and TRBJ1-1; D remains ambiguous. This CDR3 spans 13 amino acids. Germline CDR1 MGHRA, CDR2 YSYEKL. V lost 1 base and J 5 bases, leaving 8 bases between the germline ends. The CDR3 sequence is CASSQALGTEAFF. The CDR3 DNA is TGCGCCAGCAGCCAAGCTTTGGGGACTGAAGCTTTCTTT.

This chain uses TRBV28 with TRBJ1-4; D unclear. V lost 3 bases and J 6 bases, leaving 8 bases between the germline ends. The CDR3 is made up of 13 amino acids. From germline, CDR1 is MDHEN and CDR2 SYDVKM. In nucleotides, the CDR3 is TGTGCCAGCAGTTTTCGCGAGTATGAAAAACTGTTTTTT. Protein product: CASSFREYEKLFF.

J is TRBJ1-2 and V is TRBV7-9; TRBD1 matches 7 bases. Losses at the gene ends were 5 bases for V and 6 bases for J; bases not matched to a gene: 9. There are 14 residues in the CDR3. Germline assignment: CDR1 SEHNR and CDR2 FQNEAQ (reference sequence). CDR3 DNA sequence: TGTGCCAGCAGCCCAGCGGCAGACAGGGATGGCTACACCTTC. Amino acid sequence: CASSPAADRDGYTF.

This clone was seen only once. The V gene is TRBV25-1, the J gene TRBJ2-1, with TRBD2 matching 9 bases. CDR3 length: 17 residues. Germline values: CDR1 MGHDK, CDR2 SYGVNS. Trimming removed 2 bases from V and 5 bases from J; junction bases left unmatched: 10. This CDR3 reads CASSEGLRLAVNNEQFF. CDR3 DNA sequence: TGTGCCAGCAGTGAAGGTTTACGACTAGCGGTTAACAATGAGCAGTTCTTC.

The chain is built from TRBV4-3 and TRBJ2-5, with D possibly matching TRBD1 (6 bases). Trimming took off 4 bases at V and 2 bases at J, with 14 bases between the two ends. Germline values: CDR1 LGHNA, CDR2 YSLEER. The CDR3 runs to 15 residues. CDR3 residues: CASSPDGQTQETQYF. The CDR3 coding sequence is TGCGCCAGCAGCCCAGACGGACAGACGCAAGAGACCCAGTACTTC.

The genes are TRBV7-3 and TRBJ1-1, with D perhaps TRBD1 (5 bases). Between the trimmed V and J ends, which lost 5 bases and 1 base, there was a span of 11 bases. CDR3 size: 14 residues. The germline V gene has CDR1 SGHTA and CDR2 FQGTGA. Written as DNA, the CDR3 is TGTGCCAGCAGCCGGGGGGTCACGAACACTGAAGCTTTCTTT. It translates to CASSRGVTNTEAFF.

The table lists this clone with a count of one. The CDR3 DNA reads TGTGCCAGCAGCTTCGGCGGGGGAGGGGCACTTGCACCCCTCCACTTT. It translates to CASSFGGGGALAPLHF. The chain is built from TRBV7-9 and TRBJ1-6, with D possibly TRBD1 on 5 matching bases. CDR1 and CDR2 from the germline V gene are SEHNR and FQNEAQ (reference sequence). CDR3 size: 16 residues. V was trimmed by 3 bases and J by 11 bases, leaving 20 bases between them.

The V call is TRBV27, the J call TRBJ2-7; D is unclear. Trimming removed 3 bases at V and 2 bases at J, with 20 bases between. The length of the CDR3 is 17 residues. The V gene's germline CDR1 is MNHEY and CDR2 SMNVEV (reference sequence). The CDR3 here is CASSFIPGSSTTYEQYF. DNA of the CDR3: TGTGCCAGCAGTTTCATTCCGGGCAGCTCAACTACCTACGAGCAGTACTTC.

The chain is built from TRBV28 and TRBJ1-2, with 7 bases matching TRBD1. Looked up from germline, CDR1 is MDHEN and CDR2 is SYDVKM. The junction had 4 bases not matched to a gene; V was cut back by 5 bases and J by 4 bases. This CDR3 has 13 residues. Here the CDR3 reads CASSQTGIYGYTF. The CDR3 DNA is TGTGCCAGCAGTCAGACAGGGATCTATGGCTACACCTTC.

The rearrangement links TRBV11-2 to TRBJ1-4, with 8 bases aligning to TRBD1. Germline V gene sequence: CDR1 SGHAT, CDR2 FQNNGV. CDR3 length: 15 residues. V lost 0 bases, J lost 8 bases, and 5 bases stayed unmatched. This chain's CDR3 is CASSLDAGGREKLFF. The CDR3 DNA reads TGTGCCAGCAGCTTAGACGCAGGGGGCCGGGAAAAACTGTTTTTT.

V is TRBV27 and J is TRBJ2-7, with D uncertain. Germline V gene lookup returns CDR1 MNHEY and CDR2 SMNVEV (reference sequence). This CDR3 has 13 residues. Trimming pared 5 bases from V and 2 bases from J, leaving 10 bases between. CDR3 sequence reads: CASSRTYAYEQYF. CDR3 DNA: TGTGCCAGCAGTAGGACCTACGCCTACGAGCAGTACTTC.

This sequence joins TRBV6-1 and TRBJ2-3, with 9 bases lining up with TRBD2. This CDR3 has 17 amino acids. Losses at the gene ends were 2 bases for V and 4 bases for J; bases not matched to a gene: 10. Germline V gene sequence: CDR1 MNHNS, CDR2 SASEGT. CDR3 DNA sequence: TGTGCCAGCAGTGAAATCTGGAGCGGGAGGTGGGCAGATACGCAGTATTTT. Residues: CASSEIWSGRWADTQYF.

The chain links TRBV15 to TRBJ2-1; tentatively, D is TRBD1 (6 bases). Germline V lookup: CDR1 LNHNV, CDR2 YYDKDF (reference sequence). Deletions cut 5 bases from V and 4 bases from J, with 15 bases between. CDR3 length equals 15 residues. The DNA of the CDR3 is TGTGCCACCAGCGACGCACAGGGCCTTTACAATGAGCAGTTCTTC. Its translation is CATSDAQGLYNEQFF. Together with reference TRBV15 and TRBJ2-1, the CDR3 gives the full variable domain: DAMVIQNPRYQVTQFGKPVTLSCSQTLNHNVMYWYQQKSSQAPKLLFHYYDKDFNNEADTPDNFQSRRPNTSFCFLDIRSPGLGDTAMYLCATSDAQGLYNEQFFGPGTRLTVL.

The chain is built from TRBV27 and TRBJ2-7; D call uncertain. V was pared by 0 bases and J by 5 bases, with 14 bases between. This CDR3 spans 15 amino acids. Germline loops: CDR1 MNHEY, CDR2 SMNVEV (reference sequence). The CDR3 DNA reads as TGTGCCAGCAGTTTATCCCCAGGCCCGACCCACGAGCAGTACTTC. Translating gives CASSLSPGPTHEQYF.

DNA for the CDR3: TGTGCCAGCAGCTTAGTTTTCAGTCCCTACGAGCAGTACTTC. It codes for CASSLVFSPYEQYF. V is TRBV11-3 and J is TRBJ2-7; D is unclear. This CDR3 comprises 14 residues. Germline CDR1 and CDR2: SGHNT and YENEEA. The germline V and J ends were trimmed by 1 base and 2 bases, with 9 bases remaining between them.